The rows below give T cell receptor beta chains drawn from one sample of a study of tissue T cells after allogeneic stem cell transplantation. The data were produced by immunoSEQ multiplex PCR, yet TCRdb's version contains in-frame clones alone and is incomplete. The table lists about 5,700 clones, about 82% of them singletons. The specimen comprised blood, sampled before transplantation. These receptors came from a man between 40 and 69 years old who later had graft-versus-host disease after an allogeneic stem cell transplant. Both conserved end residues are part of each CDR3. The D gene is left open where the match is weak. The size of a clone is reported for some rows only, either as once, few or many, or as a class for expanded clones.

d_call j_call clone_size v_call cdr3_length cdr3_nt cdr3_aa
. TRBJ2-3 once TRBV6-1 14 TGTGCCAGCAGTGAAGTGGGGCGCACAGATACGCAGTATTTT CASSEVGRTDTQYF
. TRBJ2-5 . TRBV19 15 TGTGCCAGTAGTCTTCGGTGGCACAACCAAGAGACCCAGTACTTC CASSLRWHNQETQYF
. TRBJ1-1 . TRBV6-5 14 TGTGCCAGCAGCTTCACCCCGATGAACACTGAAGCTTTCTTT CASSFTPMNTEAFF
. TRBJ1-1 . TRBV5-1 15 TGCGCCAGCAGCTTGGAAGGGGCGCTTGGCACTGAAGCTTTCTTT CASSLEGALGTEAFF
. TRBJ1-5 . TRBV5-1 15 TGCGCCAGCAGCTTGGGGGAAGGGGGGCATCAGCCCCAGCATTTT CASSLGEGGHQPQHF
TRBD1 TRBJ2-5 few TRBV10-1 13 TGCGCCAGCAGTACAGGGGGCTTGGAGACCCAGTACTTC CASSTGGLETQYF
. TRBJ1-2 . TRBV9 15 TGTGCCAGCAGCAGGGCGGTTCCCACTAACTATGGCTACACCTTC CASSRAVPTNYGYTF
. TRBJ2-7 . TRBV6-5 15 TGTGCCAGCAGACCACAGGTTCAGACCTCCTACGAGCAGTACTTC CASRPQVQTSYEQYF
. TRBJ1-3 medium-sized TRBV7-6 17 TGTGCCAGCAGCTTAGATCTTCCAGGGAGGTCTGGAAACACCATATATTTT CASSLDLPGRSGNTIYF
. TRBJ2-1 . TRBV7-9 13 TGTGCCGCGAGCCGAAGCTCCTACAATGAGCAGTTCTTC CAASRSSYNEQFF
. TRBJ2-1 . TRBV2 13 TGTGCCAGCATGGGCCAGATCTACAATGAGCAGTTCTTC CASMGQIYNEQFF
. TRBJ2-5 . TRBV7-9 14 TGTGCCAGCAGCTTACCACAGGGAAAGGAGACCCAGTACTTC CASSLPQGKETQYF
. TRBJ2-7 . TRBV12-3/TRBV12-4 13 TGTGCCAGCAGTTTAGGGGGTACCTACGAGCAGTACTTC CASSLGGTYEQYF
. TRBJ1-3 . TRBV3-1/TRBV3-2 16 TGTGCCAGCAGCCAAGATGCAGGGTCCTCTGGAAACACCATATATTTT CASSQDAGSSGNTIYF
. TRBJ2-5 . TRBV5-1 13 TGCGCCAGCAGCTTAAACTACCAAGAGACCCAGTACTTC CASSLNYQETQYF
. TRBJ2-7 . TRBV20-1 12 TGCAGTGCTAGTAAAGTCCCTCTAGAAGGGTACTTC CSASKVPLEGYF
. TRBJ1-1 few TRBV19 20 TGTGCCAGTAGTCTGGTGTTCCGCTCCACAGGGTTAAGGGATTACACTGAAGCTTTCTTT CASSLVFRSTGLRDYTEAFF
. TRBJ2-3 . TRBV9 15 TGTGCCAGCAGCGTAGAAACGGGGGGCCGGGATACGCAGTATTTT CASSVETGGRDTQYF
. TRBJ1-3 few TRBV3-1/TRBV3-2 14 TGTGCCAGCAGCCGGTACAGGGATGGAAACACCATATATTTT CASSRYRDGNTIYF
. TRBJ1-1 . TRBV5-4 11 TGTGCCAGCAGCCTGTCAGGGTTAGCTTTCTTT CASSLSGLAFF
TRBD1 TRBJ2-1 . TRBV2 14 TGTGCCAGCATCCCGGACAGGGTAGGAAATGAGCAGTTCTTC CASIPDRVGNEQFF
. TRBJ2-2 once TRBV2 13 TGTGCCAGCGGGGCCCGCGGCACCGGGGAGCTGTTTTTT CASGARGTGELFF
. TRBJ1-5 . TRBV7-8 12 TGTGCCAGCAGCAGGGGGGGGGAGCCCCAGCATTTT CASSRGGEPQHF
. TRBJ2-1 . TRBV28 12 TGTGCCAGCAGTATTCTATACAATGAGCAGTTCTTC CASSILYNEQFF
TRBD2 TRBJ2-5 . TRBV9 16 TGTGCCAGCAGCGGGGCACTAGCGGGGGGCCAAGAGACCCAGTACTTC CASSGALAGGQETQYF
. TRBJ2-7 once TRBV6-5 13 TGTGCCAGCAGCCCCTACGGGGGACCCGAGCAGTACTTC CASSPYGGPEQYF
TRBD2 TRBJ2-1 . TRBV27 17 TGTGCCAGCAGTACCTACGGGGGAGCGGGAGGTCCGGGTGAGCAGTTCTTC CASSTYGGAGGPGEQFF